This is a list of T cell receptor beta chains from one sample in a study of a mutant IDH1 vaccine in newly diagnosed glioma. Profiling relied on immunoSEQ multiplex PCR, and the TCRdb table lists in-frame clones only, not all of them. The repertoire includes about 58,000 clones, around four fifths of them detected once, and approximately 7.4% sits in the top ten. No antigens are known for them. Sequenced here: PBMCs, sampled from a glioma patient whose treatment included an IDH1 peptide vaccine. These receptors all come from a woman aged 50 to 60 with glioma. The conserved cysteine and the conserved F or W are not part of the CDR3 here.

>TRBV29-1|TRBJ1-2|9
SVDSGYGYT
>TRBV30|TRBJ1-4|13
AWSVMGQGNEKLF
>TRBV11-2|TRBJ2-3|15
ASSRKRLAGGPDTQY
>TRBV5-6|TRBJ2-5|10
ASSGGQKTQY
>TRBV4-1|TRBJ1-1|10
ASSQRGTEAF
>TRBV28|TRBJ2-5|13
ASMGVGVVQETQY
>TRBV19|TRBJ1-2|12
ASSRSGGGYGYT
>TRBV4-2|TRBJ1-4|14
ASSLSRGQGNEKLF
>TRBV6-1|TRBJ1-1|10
ASSELGGKAF
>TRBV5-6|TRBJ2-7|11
ASTEGGSYEQY
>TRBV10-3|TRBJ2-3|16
AISESGGGPRSTDTQY
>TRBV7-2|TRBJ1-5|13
ASSPTGQFNQPQH
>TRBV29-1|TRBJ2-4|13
SVGGDRGFENIQY
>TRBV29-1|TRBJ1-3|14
SVEDHRVSSGNTIY
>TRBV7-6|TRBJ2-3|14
ASSPTVAGGPDTQY
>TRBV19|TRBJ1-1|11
ASETGGNTEAF
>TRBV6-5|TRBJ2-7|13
ASSLVYTSLYEQY
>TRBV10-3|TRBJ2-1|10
ATGGSYNEQF
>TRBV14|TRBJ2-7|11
ASSQTPLGGQY
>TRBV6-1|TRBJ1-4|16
ASSEAKGAHKTNEKLF
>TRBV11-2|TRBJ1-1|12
ASSSPQGNTEAF
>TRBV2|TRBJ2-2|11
ASSGTDTGELF
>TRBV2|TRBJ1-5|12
ASSELESNQPQH
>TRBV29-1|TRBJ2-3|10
SYLSSTDTQY
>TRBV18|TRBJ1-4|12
ASSPERTNEKLF
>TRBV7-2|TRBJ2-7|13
ASSWPGRGVYEQY
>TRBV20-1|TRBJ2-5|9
SARGQETQY
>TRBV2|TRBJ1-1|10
ASSEAGTGAF
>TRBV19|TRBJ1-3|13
ASSIDQEVRNTIY
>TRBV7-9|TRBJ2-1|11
ASSRGRNNEQF
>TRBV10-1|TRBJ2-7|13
ASSATGQGVAEQY
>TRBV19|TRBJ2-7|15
ASRDIQGGGGTSEQY